One T cell receptor beta chain is described in this entry. As yet, its antigen is unknown. Germline V gives CDR1 SGHVS, CDR2 FQNEAQ. The CDR3 totals 17 residues. UMI-tagged TRB cDNA libraries were built via 5' RACE. TCRdb reprocessed the 5' RACE reads and stores each CDR3 protein as one record, lacking DNA. The sample includes about 130,000 distinct CDR3 sequences. These data belong to a study of CXCR3-negative and CXCR3-positive naive CD8 T cells. Whole-study findings and limits: TRBV-TRBJ usage was similar across naive CXCR3 subsets but distinct in memory cells.

Input material: naive CXCR3- CD8+ T cells from blood. The subset was: CD45RO-CCR7+CD27+CD95- naive CD8+ T cells lacking CXCR3 (TNR3-). The chain combines TRBV7-8 with TRBJ1-3; TCRdb names TRBD1, which stays unverified in the absence of DNA. The TCR originated in a human donor in good health. Some clones in this sample may be carry-over from other donors' samples. CDR3 region: CASSHVRLTAPGNTIYF.